This T cell receptor beta chain was retrieved from a study of Graves' ophthalmopathy and Graves' hyperthyroidism. General study findings and limits: Between ophthalmopathy and stable hyperthyroidism, a 13-signature model drew a separation with around 90% sensitivity and over 80% specificity.

The authors amplified TCR beta CDR3 regions from RNA transcripts. HTBI primers primed a first-round RT-PCR, and a second-round multiplex PCR followed. TCRdb fed the multiplex PCR reads into MiXCR, producing one record per CDR3 protein. The sample consists of 400,000 to 450,000 distinct CDR3 sequences, around 21% of them appearing once. At least ten counts were recorded for this clonotype. Its cognate antigen is unknown. Clinical symptoms, serum thyroxine, TRAb, thyroid ultrasound and orbital computed tomography were relied on for diagnosis. Out of 9.5 to 10 ml of fresh peripheral blood, PBMCs were obtained. The germline V gene has CDR1 MRHNA and CDR2 SNTAGT. The CDR3 totals 13 residues.

This chain joins TRBV6-4 and TRBJ1-2, with 9 positions matching TRBD1. The TCR comes from a woman under 30 with stable Graves' hyperthyroidism. Sequencing was performed on peripheral blood. The chain's CDR3 is CATNLGQGPGYTF. In DNA, the CDR3 is TGTGCTACCAACCTGGGACAGGGCCCTGGCTACACCTTC.